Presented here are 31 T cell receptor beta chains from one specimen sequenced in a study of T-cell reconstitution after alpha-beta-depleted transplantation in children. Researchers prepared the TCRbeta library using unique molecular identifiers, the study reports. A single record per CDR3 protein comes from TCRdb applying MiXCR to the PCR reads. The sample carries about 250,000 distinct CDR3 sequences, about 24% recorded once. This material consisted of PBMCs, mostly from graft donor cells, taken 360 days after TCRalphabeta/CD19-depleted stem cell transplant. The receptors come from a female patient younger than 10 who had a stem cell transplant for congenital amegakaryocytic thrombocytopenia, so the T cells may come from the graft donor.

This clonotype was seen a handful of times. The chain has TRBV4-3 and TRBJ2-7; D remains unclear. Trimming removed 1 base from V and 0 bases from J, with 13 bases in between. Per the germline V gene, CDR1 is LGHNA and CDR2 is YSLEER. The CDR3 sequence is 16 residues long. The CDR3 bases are TGCGCCAGCAGCCAAGGGTCTTCCGGCACCTCCTACGAGCAGTACTTC. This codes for CASSQGSSGTSYEQYF.

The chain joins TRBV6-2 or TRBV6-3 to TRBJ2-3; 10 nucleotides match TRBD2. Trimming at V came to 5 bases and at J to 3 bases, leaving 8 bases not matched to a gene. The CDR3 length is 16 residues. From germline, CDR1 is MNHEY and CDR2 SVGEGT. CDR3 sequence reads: CASSEGTSEATDTQYF. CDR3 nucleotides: TGTGCCAGCAGTGAGGGGACTAGCGAAGCTACAGATACGCAGTATTTT.

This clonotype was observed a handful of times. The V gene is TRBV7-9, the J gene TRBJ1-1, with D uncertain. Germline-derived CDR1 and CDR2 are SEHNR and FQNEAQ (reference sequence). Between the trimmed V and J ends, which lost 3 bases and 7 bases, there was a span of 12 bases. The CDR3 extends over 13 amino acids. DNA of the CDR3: TGTGCCAGCAGCTTGTTGGCGGGTAGTGAAGCTTTCTTT. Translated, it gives CASSLLAGSEAFF.

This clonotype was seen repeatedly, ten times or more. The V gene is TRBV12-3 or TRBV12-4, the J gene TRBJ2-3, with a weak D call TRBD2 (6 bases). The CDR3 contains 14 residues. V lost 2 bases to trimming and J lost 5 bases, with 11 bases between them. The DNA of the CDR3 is TGTGCCAGCAGTTTAACTAGCCCCAGAGATACGCAGTATTTT. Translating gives CASSLTSPRDTQYF.

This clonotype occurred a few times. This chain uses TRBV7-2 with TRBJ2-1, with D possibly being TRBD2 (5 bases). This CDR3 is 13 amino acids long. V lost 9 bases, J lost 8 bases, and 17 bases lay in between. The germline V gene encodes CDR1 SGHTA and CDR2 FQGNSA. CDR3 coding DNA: TGTGCCAGAGAGCTTGCCAGTAGCGATGAGCAGTTCTTC. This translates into CARELASSDEQFF.

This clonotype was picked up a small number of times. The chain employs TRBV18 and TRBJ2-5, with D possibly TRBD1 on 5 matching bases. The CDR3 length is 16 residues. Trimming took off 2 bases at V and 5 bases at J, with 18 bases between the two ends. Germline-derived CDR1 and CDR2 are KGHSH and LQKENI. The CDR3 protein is CASSPERGQVRETQYF. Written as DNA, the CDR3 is TGTGCCAGCTCACCAGAGAGAGGACAAGTCCGGGAGACCCAGTACTTC.

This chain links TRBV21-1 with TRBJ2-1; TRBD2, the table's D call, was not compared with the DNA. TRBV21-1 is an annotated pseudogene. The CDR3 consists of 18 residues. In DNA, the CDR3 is TGTGCCAGCAGCAAGGTATTAGCGGGAGGGGTCTCCTACAATGAGCAGTTCTTC. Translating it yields CASSKVLAGGVSYNEQFF.

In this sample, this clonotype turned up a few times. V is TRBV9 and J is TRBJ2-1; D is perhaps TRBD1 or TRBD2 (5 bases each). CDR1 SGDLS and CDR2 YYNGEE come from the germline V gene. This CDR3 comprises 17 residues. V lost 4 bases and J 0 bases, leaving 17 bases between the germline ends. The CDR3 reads CASSPRGGLSSYNEQFF. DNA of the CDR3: TGTGCCAGCAGCCCGAGGGGCGGTCTTAGCTCCTACAATGAGCAGTTCTTC.

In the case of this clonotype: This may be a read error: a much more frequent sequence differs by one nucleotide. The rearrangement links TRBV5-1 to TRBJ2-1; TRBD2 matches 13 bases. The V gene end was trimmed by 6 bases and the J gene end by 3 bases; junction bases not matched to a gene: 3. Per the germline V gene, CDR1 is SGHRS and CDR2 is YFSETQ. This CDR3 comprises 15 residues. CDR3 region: CASTRTSGSYNEQFF. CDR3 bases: TGCGCCAGCACCAGGACTAGCGGGAGCTACAATGAGCAGTTCTTC.

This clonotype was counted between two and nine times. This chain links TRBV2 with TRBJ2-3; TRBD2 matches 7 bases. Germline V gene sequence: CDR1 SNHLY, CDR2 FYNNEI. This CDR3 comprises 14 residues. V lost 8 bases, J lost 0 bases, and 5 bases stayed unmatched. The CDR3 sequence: CASVAGVSTDTQYF. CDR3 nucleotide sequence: TGTGCCAGCGTTGCGGGGGTGAGCACAGATACGCAGTATTTT.

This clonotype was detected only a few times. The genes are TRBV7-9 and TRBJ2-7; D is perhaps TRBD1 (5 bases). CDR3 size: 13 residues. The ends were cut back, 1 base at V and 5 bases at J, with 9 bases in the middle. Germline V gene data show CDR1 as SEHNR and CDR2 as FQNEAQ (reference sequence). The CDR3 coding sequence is TGTGCCAGCAGCTTAGACCAGGGTGACGAGCAGTACTTC. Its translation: CASSLDQGDEQYF.

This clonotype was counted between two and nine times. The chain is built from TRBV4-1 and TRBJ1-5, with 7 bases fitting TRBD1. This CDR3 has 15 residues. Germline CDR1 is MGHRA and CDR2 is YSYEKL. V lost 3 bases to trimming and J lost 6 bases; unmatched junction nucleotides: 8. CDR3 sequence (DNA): TGCGCCAGCAGCCACGATCCGACAGGGCGTCAGCCCCAGCATTTT. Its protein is CASSHDPTGRQPQHF.

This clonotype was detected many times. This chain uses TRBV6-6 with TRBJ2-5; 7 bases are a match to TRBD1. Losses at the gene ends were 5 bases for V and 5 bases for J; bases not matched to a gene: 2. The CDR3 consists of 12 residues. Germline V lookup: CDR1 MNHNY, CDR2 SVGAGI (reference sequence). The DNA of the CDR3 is TGTGCCAGCAGTAAGACAGGGGAGACCCAGTACTTC. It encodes CASSKTGETQYF.

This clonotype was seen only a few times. CDR3 DNA sequence: TGTGCCAGCAGCTTCATGCCGGGACTAGCTGGTATGGGCTCCTACGAGCAGTACTTC. The encoded protein is CASSFMPGLAGMGSYEQYF. This chain joins TRBV5-4 and TRBJ2-7, with 9 nucleotides matching TRBD2. Per the germline V gene, CDR1 is SGHNT and CDR2 is YYREEE (reference sequence). V shed 2 bases, J shed 0 bases, and the junction held 15 bases outside the gene matches. This CDR3 spans 19 amino acids. The full variable domain, rest sourced from reference TRBV5-4 and TRBJ2-7, is ETGVTQSPTHLIKTRGQQVTLRCSSQSGHNTVSWYQQALGQGPQFIFQYYREEENGRGNFPPRFSGLQFPNYSSELNVNALELDDSALYLCASSFMPGLAGMGSYEQYFGPGTRLTVT.

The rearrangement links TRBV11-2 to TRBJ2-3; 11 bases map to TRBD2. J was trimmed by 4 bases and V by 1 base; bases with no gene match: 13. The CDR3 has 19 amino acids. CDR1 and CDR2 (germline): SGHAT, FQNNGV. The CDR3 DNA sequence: TGTGCCAGCAGCTTAGGGGTTAGACGTACTAGCGGGAGACCAGATACGCAGTATTTT. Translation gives CASSLGVRRTSGRPDTQYF.

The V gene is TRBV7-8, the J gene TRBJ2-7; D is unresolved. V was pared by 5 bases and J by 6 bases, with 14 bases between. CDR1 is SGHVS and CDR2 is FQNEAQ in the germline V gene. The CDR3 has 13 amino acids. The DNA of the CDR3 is TGTGCCAGCAGCCCAGGACCAGCCCTCGAGCAGTACTTC. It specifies CASSPGPALEQYF.

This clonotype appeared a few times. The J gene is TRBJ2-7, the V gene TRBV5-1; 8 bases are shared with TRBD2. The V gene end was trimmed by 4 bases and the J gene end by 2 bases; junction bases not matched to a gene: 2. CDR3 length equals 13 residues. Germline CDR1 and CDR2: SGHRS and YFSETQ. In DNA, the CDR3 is TGCGCCAGCAGCAGCGGGAGAGCCTACGAGCAGTACTTC. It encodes CASSSGRAYEQYF.

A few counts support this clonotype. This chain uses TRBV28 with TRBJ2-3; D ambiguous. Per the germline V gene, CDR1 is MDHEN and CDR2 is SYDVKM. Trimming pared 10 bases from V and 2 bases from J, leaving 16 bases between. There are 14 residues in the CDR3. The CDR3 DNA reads TGTGCCACCACAAGACGTACTCTCACAGATACGCAGTATTTT. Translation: CATTRRTLTDTQYF.

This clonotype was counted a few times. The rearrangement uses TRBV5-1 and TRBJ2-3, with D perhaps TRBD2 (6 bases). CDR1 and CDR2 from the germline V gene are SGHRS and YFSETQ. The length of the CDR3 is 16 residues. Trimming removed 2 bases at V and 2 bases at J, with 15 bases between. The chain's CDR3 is CASSFVTSRSTDTQYF. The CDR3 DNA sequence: TGCGCCAGCAGCTTCGTAACTAGCCGGTCCACAGATACGCAGTATTTT.

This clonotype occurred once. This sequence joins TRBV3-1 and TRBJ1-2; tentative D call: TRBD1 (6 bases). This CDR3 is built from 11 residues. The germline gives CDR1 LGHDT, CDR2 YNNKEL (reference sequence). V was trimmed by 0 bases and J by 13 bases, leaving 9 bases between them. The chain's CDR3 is CASSQDRGSTF. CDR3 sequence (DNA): TGTGCCAGCAGCCAAGACAGGGGATCCACCTTC.

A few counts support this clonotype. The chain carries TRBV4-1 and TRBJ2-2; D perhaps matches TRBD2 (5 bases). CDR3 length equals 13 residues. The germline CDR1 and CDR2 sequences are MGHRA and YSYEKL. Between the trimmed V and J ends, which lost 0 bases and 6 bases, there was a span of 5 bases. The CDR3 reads CASSQDGAGELFF. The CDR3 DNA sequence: TGCGCCAGCAGCCAAGACGGGGCCGGGGAGCTGTTTTTT.

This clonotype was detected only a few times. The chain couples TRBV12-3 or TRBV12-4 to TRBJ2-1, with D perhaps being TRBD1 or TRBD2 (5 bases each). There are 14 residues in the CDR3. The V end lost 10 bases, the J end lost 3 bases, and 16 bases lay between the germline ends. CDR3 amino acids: CATHRDQFYNEQFF. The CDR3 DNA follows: TGTGCCACTCACCGGGACCAATTCTACAATGAGCAGTTCTTC.

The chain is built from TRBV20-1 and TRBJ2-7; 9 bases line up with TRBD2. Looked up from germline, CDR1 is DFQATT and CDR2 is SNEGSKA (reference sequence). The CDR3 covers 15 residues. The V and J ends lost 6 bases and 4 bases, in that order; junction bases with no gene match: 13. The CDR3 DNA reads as TGCAGTGCCCTGGGGGCTAGCGGGGTTATTTACGAGCAGTACTTC. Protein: CSALGASGVIYEQYF.

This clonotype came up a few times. The CDR3 loop is CSARVVSTGHIETQYF. CDR3 DNA sequence: TGCAGTGCTAGAGTCGTCTCGACAGGGCACATAGAGACCCAGTACTTC. This chain joins TRBV20-1 and TRBJ2-5; 7 bases align to TRBD1. The V gene end was trimmed by 1 base and the J gene end by 4 bases; junction bases not matched to a gene: 12. The CDR3 length is 16 residues. Germline V lookup: CDR1 DFQATT, CDR2 SNEGSKA (reference sequence).

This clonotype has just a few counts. The CDR3 here is CASSAHADMNTEAFF. The CDR3 nucleotides are TGCGCCAGCAGCGCACACGCGGACATGAACACTGAAGCTTTCTTT. The chain recombines TRBV5-1 with TRBJ1-1; weak D call: TRBD1 (5 bases). The CDR3 is 15 amino acids. Germline lookup yields CDR1 SGHRS and CDR2 YFSETQ. Trimming shortened V by 4 bases and J by 0 bases, and 13 bases separated the two germline ends. Supplemented by reference TRBV5-1 and TRBJ1-1, the full variable domain reads KAGVTQTPRYLIKTRGQQVTLSCSPISGHRSVSWYQQTPGQGLQFLFEYFSETQRNKGNFPGRFSGRQFSNSRSEMNVSTLELGDSALYLCASSAHADMNTEAFFGQGTRLTVV.

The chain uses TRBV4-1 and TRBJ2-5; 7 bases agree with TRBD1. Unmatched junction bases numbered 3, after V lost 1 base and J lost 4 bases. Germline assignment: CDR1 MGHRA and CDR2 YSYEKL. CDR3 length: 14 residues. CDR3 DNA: TGCGCCAGCAGCCAAGGACAGGGATCAGAGACCCAGTACTTC. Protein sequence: CASSQGQGSETQYF.

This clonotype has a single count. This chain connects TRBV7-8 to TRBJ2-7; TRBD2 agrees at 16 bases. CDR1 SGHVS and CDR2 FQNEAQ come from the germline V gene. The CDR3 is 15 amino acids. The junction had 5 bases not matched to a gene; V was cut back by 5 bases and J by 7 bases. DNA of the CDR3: TGTGCCAGCAGCCTCGGGACTAGCGGGGGGGGTGAGCAGTACTTC. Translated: CASSLGTSGGGEQYF.

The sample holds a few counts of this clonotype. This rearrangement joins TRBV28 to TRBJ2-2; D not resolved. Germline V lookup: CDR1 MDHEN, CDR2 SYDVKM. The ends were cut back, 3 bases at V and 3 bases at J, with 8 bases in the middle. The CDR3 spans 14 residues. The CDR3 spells CASSFFPDTGELFF. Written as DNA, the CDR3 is TGTGCCAGCAGTTTTTTTCCCGACACCGGGGAGCTGTTTTTT.

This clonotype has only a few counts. CDR3 loop: CASSYRATDTQYF. CDR3 DNA sequence: TGTGCCAGCAGTTACCGGGCCACAGATACGCAGTATTTT. The rearrangement links TRBV6-6 to TRBJ2-3; the D is unclear. The CDR3 has 13 residues. Trimming took 2 bases from V and 2 from J, leaving 5 bases between them. Germline lookup yields CDR1 MNHNY and CDR2 SVGAGI (reference sequence).

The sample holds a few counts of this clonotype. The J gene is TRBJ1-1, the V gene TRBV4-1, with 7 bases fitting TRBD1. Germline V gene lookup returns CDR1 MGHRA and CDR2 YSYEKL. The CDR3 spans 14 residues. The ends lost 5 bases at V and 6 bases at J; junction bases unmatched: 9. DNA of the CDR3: TGCGCCAGCAGCGCCCGGGACAGAGGGGCTGAAGCTTTCTTT. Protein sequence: CASSARDRGAEAFF.

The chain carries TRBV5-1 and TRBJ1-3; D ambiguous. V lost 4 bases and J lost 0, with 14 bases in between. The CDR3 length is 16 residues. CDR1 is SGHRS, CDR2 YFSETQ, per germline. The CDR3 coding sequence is TGCGCCAGCAGCCCAAGGGAACAAAACTCTGGAAACACCATATATTTT. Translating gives CASSPREQNSGNTIYF.